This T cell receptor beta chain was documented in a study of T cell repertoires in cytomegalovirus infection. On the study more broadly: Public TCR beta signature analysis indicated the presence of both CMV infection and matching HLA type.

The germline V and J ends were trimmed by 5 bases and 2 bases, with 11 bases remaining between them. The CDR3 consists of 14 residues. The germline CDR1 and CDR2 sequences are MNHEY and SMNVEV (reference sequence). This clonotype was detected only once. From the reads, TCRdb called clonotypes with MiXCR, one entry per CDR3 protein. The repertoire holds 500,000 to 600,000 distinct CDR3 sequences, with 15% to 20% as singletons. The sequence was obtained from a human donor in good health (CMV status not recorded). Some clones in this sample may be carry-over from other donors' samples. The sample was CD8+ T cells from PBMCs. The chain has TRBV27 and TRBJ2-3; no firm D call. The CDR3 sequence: CASSPQWDTDTQYF. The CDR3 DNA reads TGTGCCAGCAGTCCGCAGTGGGACACAGATACGCAGTATTTT.